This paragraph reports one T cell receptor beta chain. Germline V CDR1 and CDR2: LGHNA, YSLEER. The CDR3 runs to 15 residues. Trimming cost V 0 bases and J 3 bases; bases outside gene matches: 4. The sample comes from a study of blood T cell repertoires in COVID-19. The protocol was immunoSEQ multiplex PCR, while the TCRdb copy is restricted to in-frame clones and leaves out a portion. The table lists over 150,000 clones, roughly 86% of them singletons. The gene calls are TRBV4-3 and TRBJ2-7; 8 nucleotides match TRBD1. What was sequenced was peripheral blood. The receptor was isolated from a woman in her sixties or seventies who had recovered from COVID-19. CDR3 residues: CASSQEGTGYYEQYF. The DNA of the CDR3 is TGCGCCAGCAGCCAAGAAGGGACAGGATACTACGAGCAGTACTTC.